The 9 T cell receptor beta chains below come from one sample, sequenced in a study of human T cells and chemical hapten exposure. TCRdb re-derived calls from the RACE reads in MiXCR, one entry per CDR3 protein. The table has 35,000 to 50,000 distinct CDR3 sequences, about 10% seen once. Time point given: pre-sensitization, week 0. Documented treatment: therapeutic diphenylcyclopropenone sensitization with weekly scalp DPC. Source: whole blood, taken in connection with sensitization to the hapten diphenylcyclopropenone (DPC). The receptors shown here come from a man aged 30 to 39 with alopecia areata. Some clones in this sample may be carry-over from other donors' samples.

V is TRBV7-2 and J is TRBJ1-2; a weak D match, TRBD1 (6 bases). This CDR3 has 16 residues. Trimming shortened V by 1 base and J by 4 bases, and 16 bases separated the two germline ends. Germline lookup yields CDR1 SGHTA and CDR2 FQGNSA. The CDR3 coding sequence is TGTGCCAGCAGCTTAGTGGCAGGGGAGGCAAGCTATGGCTACACCTTC. This encodes CASSLVAGEASYGYTF.

The chain employs TRBV5-1 and TRBJ2-4, with unresolved D. This CDR3 comprises 11 residues. The germline V gene encodes CDR1 SGHRS and CDR2 YFSETQ. V gave up 0 bases and J gave up 8 bases, with 3 bases separating them. CDR3 amino acids: CASSLGDIQYF. CDR3 bases: TGCGCCAGCAGCTTGGGTGACATTCAGTACTTC.

V usage is TRBV11-2 and J usage is TRBJ1-6, with D possibly matching TRBD1 (6 bases). In germline, CDR1 is SGHAT, CDR2 FQNNGV. The CDR3 covers 14 residues. Trimming took off 5 bases at V and 7 bases at J, with 12 bases between the two ends. The CDR3 is CASSTGQLNSPLHF. For the CDR3, the DNA is TGTGCCAGCAGCACTGGACAGTTAAATTCACCCCTCCACTTT.

This clonotype was seen ten or more times. V usage is TRBV4-3 and J usage is TRBJ1-4, with D maybe TRBD1 (6 bases). Trimming shortened V by 0 bases and J by 6 bases, and 14 bases separated the two germline ends. CDR3 size: 16 residues. Germline lookup yields CDR1 LGHNA and CDR2 YSLEER. CDR3 residues: CASSQEDTRGYEKLFF. In nucleotides, the CDR3 is TGCGCCAGCAGCCAAGAAGACACCAGGGGTTATGAAAAACTGTTTTTT.

This clonotype occurred many times. The rearrangement links TRBV4-3 to TRBJ2-5, with TRBD2 identical over 9 bases. The CDR3 runs to 17 residues. J was trimmed by 1 base and V by 4 bases; bases with no gene match: 10. Germline V CDR1 and CDR2: LGHNA, YSLEER. CDR3 sequence: CASSRVSSSGVQETQYF. The DNA for the CDR3 is TGCGCCAGCAGCCGCGTGTCCTCTAGCGGGGTCCAAGAGACCCAGTACTTC.

Details on this clonotype: Just one base apart from a much larger clone, this may be a read error. This sequence joins TRBV18 and TRBJ2-3, with D tentatively TRBD1 (6 bases). This CDR3 spans 15 amino acids. The germline CDR1 and CDR2 sequences are KGHSH and LQKENI. Trimming took off 5 bases at V and 4 bases at J, with 16 bases between the two ends. CDR3 residues: CASSVDSSPSDTQYF. The CDR3 nucleotides read TGTGCCAGCTCAGTGGACAGCTCACCGTCAGATACGCAGTATTTT.

The rearrangement links TRBV18 to TRBJ1-5; D uncertain. In germline, CDR1 is KGHSH, CDR2 LQKENI. Trimming shortened V by 1 base and J by 6 bases, and 10 bases separated the two germline ends. CDR3 length: 14 residues. The CDR3 reads CASSPRGYGQPQHF. The DNA of the CDR3 is TGTGCCAGCTCACCACGCGGGTACGGTCAGCCCCAGCATTTT.

This clonotype has a count of ten or more. V and J are TRBV7-6 and TRBJ1-2; D might be TRBD1 (6 bases). Trimming took 5 bases from V and 0 from J, leaving 13 bases between them. The germline gives CDR1 SGHVS, CDR2 FNYEAQ. CDR3 length: 15 amino acids. CDR3: CASSLETGANYGYTF. In DNA, the CDR3 is TGTGCCAGCAGCCTAGAGACAGGAGCTAACTATGGCTACACCTTC.

The chain recombines TRBV29-1 with TRBJ2-5; D gene ambiguous. CDR3 length: 10 amino acids. The V and J ends lost 7 bases and 3 bases respectively, with 6 bases between them. Germline V lookup: CDR1 SQVTM, CDR2 ANQGSEA. The CDR3: CSALEETQYF. The CDR3 nucleotides are TGCAGCGCCTTGGAAGAGACCCAGTACTTC.